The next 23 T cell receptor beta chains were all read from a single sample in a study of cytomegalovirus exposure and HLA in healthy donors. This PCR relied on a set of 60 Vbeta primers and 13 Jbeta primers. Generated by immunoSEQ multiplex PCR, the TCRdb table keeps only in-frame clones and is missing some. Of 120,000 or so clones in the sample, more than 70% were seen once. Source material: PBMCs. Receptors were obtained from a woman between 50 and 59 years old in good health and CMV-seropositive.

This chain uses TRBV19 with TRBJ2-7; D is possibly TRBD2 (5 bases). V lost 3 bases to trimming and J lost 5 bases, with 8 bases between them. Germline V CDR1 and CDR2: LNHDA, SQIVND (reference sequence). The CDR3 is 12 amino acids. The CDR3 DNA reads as TGTGCCAGTAGTATCCCGGGGAACGAGCAGTACTTC. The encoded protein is CASSIPGNEQYF.

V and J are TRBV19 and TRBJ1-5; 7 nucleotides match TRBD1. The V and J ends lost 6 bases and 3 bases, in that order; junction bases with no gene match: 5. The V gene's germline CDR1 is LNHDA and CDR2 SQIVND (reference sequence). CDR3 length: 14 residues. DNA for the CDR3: TGTGCCAGTAGCCCACAGGGGTACAATCAGCCCCAGCATTTT. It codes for CASSPQGYNQPQHF.

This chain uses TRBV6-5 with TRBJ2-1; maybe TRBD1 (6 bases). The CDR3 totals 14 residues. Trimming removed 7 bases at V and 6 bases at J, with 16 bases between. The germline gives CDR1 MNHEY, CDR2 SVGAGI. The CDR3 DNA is TGTGCCAGCAAAAGACAGCCCAGGGGCAATGAGCAGTTCTTC. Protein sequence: CASKRQPRGNEQFF.

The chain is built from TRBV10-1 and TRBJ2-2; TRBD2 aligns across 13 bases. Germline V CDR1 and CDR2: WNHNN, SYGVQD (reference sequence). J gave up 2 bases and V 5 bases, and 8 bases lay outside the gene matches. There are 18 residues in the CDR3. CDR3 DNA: TGCGCCAGCAGTAACGGGACTAGCGGGGAGGTAAACACCGGGGAGCTGTTTTTT. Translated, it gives CASSNGTSGEVNTGELFF.

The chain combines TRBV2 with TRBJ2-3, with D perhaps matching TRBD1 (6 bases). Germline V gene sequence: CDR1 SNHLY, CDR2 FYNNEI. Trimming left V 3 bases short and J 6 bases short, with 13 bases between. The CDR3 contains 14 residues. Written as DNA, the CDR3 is TGTGCCAGCAGTGAGCCGGGACACGGTGATACGCAGTATTTT. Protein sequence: CASSEPGHGDTQYF.

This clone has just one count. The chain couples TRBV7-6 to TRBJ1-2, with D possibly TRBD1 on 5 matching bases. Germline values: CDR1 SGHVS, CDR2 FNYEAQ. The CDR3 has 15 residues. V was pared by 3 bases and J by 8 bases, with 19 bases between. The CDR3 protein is CASSLGEASLEGYTF. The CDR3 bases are TGTGCCAGCAGCTTGGGGGAGGCCTCCCTTGAGGGCTACACCTTC.

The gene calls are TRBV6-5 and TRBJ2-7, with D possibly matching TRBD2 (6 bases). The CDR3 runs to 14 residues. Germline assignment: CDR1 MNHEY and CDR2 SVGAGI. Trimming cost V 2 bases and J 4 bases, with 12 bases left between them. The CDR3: CASSYGGSRYEQYF. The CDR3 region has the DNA TGTGCCAGCAGTTACGGGGGGAGTAGGTACGAGCAGTACTTC.

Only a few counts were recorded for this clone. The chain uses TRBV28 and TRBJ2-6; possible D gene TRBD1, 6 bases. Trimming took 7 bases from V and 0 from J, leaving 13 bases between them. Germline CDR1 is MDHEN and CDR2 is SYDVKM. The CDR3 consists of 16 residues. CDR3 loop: CASTGADSSGANVLTF. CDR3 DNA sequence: TGTGCCAGCACAGGGGCGGACAGCTCTGGGGCCAACGTCCTGACTTTC.

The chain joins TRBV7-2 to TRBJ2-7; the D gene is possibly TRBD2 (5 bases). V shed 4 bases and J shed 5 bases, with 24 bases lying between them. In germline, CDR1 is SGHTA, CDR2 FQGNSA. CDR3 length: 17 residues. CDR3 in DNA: TGTGCCAGCAGCTCCCGTTACACCCGAGGGAGCGGCCACGAGCAGTACTTC. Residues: CASSSRYTRGSGHEQYF.

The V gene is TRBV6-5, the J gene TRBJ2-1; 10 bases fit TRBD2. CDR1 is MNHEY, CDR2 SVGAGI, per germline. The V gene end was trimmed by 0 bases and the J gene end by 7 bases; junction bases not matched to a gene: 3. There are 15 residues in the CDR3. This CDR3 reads CASSYSLAGVNEQFF. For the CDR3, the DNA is TGTGCCAGCAGTTACTCTCTAGCGGGAGTTAATGAGCAGTTCTTC.

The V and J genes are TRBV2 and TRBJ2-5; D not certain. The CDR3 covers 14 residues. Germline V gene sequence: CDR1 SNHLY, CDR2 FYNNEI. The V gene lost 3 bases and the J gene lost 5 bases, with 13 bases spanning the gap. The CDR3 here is CASSDRGVGETQYF. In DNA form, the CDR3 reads TGTGCCAGCAGTGACCGTGGAGTAGGTGAGACCCAGTACTTC.

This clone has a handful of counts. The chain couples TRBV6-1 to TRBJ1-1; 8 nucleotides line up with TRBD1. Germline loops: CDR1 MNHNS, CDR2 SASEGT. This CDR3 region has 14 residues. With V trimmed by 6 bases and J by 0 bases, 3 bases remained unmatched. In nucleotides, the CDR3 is TGTGCCAGCAGCCGACAGGGGATGAACACTGAAGCTTTCTTT. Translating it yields CASSRQGMNTEAFF.

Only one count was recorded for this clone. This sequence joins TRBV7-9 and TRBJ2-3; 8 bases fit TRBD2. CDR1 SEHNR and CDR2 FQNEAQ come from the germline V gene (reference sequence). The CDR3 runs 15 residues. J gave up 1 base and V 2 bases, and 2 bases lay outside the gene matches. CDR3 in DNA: TGTGCCAGCAGCTTAAGCGGGAGCGGCACAGATACGCAGTATTTT. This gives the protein CASSLSGSGTDTQYF.

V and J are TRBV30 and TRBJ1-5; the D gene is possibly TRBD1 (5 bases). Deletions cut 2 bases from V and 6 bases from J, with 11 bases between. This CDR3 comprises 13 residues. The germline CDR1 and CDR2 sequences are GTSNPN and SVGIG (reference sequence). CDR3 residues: CAWSLREGQPQHF. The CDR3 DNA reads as TGTGCCTGGAGTCTCAGGGAAGGTCAGCCCCAGCATTTT.

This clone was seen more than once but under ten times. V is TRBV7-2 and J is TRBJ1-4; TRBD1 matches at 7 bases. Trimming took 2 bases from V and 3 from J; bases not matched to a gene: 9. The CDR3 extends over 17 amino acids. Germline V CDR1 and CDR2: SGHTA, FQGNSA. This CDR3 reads CASSLTSGGRANEKLFF. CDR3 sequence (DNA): TGTGCCAGCAGCTTAACATCAGGGGGGCGGGCTAATGAAAAACTGTTTTTT.

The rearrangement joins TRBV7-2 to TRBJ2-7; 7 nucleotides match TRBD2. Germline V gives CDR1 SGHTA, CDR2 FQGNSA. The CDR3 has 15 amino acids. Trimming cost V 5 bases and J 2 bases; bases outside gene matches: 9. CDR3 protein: CASSLRPGGTYEQYF. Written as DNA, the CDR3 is TGTGCCAGCAGCCTTCGCCCGGGGGGAACCTACGAGCAGTACTTC.

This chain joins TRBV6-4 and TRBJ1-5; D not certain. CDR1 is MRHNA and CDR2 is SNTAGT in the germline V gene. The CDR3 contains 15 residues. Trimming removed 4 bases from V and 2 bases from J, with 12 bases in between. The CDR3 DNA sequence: TGTGCCAGCAGTGCCCAGCCCGGGGGCAATCAGCCCCAGCATTTT. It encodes CASSAQPGGNQPQHF.

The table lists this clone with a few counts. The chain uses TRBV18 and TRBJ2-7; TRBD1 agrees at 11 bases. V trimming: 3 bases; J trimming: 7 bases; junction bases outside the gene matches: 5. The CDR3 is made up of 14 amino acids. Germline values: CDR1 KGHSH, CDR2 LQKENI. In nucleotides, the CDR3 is TGTGCCAGCTCACCCGGACAGGGGGCAGGGGAGCAGTACTTC. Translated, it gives CASSPGQGAGEQYF. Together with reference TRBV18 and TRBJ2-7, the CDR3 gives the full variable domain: NAGVMQNPRHLVRRRGQEARLRCSPMKGHSHVYWYRQLPEEGLKFMVYLQKENIIDESGMPKERFSAEFPKEGPSILRIQQVVRGDSAAYFCASSPGQGAGEQYFGPGTRLTVT.

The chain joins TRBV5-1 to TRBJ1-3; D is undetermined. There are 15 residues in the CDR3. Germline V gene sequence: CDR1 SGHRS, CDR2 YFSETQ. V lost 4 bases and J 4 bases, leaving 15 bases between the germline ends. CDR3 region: CASSPLIASGNTIYF. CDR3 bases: TGCGCCAGCAGCCCACTGATTGCCTCAGGAAACACCATATATTTT. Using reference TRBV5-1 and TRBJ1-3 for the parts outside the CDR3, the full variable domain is KAGVTQTPRYLIKTRGQQVTLSCSPISGHRSVSWYQQTPGQGLQFLFEYFSETQRNKGNFPGRFSGRQFSNSRSEMNVSTLELGDSALYLCASSPLIASGNTIYFGEGSWLTVV.

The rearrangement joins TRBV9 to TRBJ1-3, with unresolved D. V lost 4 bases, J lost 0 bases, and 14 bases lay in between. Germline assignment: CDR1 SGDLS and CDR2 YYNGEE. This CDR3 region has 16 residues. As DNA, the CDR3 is TGTGCCAGCAGCCCCACCCCGCAGCGCTCTGGAAACACCATATATTTT. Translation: CASSPTPQRSGNTIYF.

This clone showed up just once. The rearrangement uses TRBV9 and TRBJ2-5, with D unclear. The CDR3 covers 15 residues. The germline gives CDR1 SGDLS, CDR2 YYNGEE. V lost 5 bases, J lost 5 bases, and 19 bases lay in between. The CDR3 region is CASSVAANQRETQYF. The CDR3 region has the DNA TGTGCCAGCAGTGTTGCGGCGAATCAACGGGAGACCCAGTACTTC.

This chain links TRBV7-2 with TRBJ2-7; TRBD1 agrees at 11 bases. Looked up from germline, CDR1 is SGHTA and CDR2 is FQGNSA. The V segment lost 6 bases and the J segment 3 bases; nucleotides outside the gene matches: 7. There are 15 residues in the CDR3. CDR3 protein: CTSSPDRGLYYEQYF. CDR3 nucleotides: TGTACCAGCAGTCCGGACAGGGGGCTATACTACGAGCAGTACTTC.

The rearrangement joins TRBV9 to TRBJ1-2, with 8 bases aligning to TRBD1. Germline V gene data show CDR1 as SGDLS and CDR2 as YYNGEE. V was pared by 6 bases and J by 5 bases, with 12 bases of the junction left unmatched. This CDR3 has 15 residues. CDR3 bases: TGTGCCAGCACCCTCAGGCCGGACAGGGCTTATGGCTACACCTTC. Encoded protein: CASTLRPDRAYGYTF.